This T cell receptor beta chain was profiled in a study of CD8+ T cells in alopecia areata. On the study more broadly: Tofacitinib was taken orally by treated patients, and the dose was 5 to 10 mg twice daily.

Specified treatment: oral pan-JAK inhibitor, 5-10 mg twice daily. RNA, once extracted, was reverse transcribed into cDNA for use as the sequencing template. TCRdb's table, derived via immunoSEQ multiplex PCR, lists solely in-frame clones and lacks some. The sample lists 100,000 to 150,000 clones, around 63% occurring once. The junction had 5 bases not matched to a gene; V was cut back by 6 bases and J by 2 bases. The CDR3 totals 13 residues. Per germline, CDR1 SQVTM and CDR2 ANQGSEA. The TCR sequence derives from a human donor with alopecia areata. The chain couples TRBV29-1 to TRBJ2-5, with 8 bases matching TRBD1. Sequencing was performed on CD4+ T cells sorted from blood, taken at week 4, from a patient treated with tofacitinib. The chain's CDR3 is CSVATGGQETQYF. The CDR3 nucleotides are TGCAGCGTGGCTACAGGGGGACAAGAGACCCAGTACTTC.